One T cell receptor beta chain is described in this entry. The data belong to a study of technical replicates of blood from several donors. This CDR3 has 17 amino acids. Germline trimming cut 0 bases from V and 3 bases from J; bases unmatched to any gene: 5. The germline gives CDR1 ENHRY, CDR2 SYGVKD. Measured with immunoSEQ multiplex PCR; TCRdb has only the in-frame clones, and not every one. This table holds roughly 80,000 clones, around 91% found once. The sequence was obtained from a human donor in good health. The chain joins TRBV10-3 to TRBJ2-7; 13 bases fit TRBD2. Specimen: T cells isolated from PBMCs. CDR3 loop: CAISESWTSGRFYEQYF. DNA of the CDR3: TGTGCCATCAGTGAGTCTTGGACTAGCGGGAGATTCTACGAGCAGTACTTC.